This T cell receptor beta chain is from a study of T cells in localized non-small cell lung cancer. Germline V gene sequence: CDR1 SGHTA, CDR2 FQGTGA. V was clipped by 5 bases and J by 4 bases, with 15 bases between them. This CDR3 has 15 amino acids. Some clones are missing from TCRdb's copy, which holds only in-frame ones; the method was immunoSEQ multiplex PCR. The sample has about 52,000 clones, about 78% seen once. Worth noting for this clone: Its specificity is not known.

Study results and caveats: Without multi-region sequencing, intratumor heterogeneity could not be excluded.

The sample consisted of PBMCs, taken before any cancer treatment. This TCR derives from a woman between 35 and 70 years old with stage II lung adenocarcinoma. The rearrangement uses TRBV7-3 and TRBJ2-1, with D perhaps matching TRBD2 (7 bases). As DNA, the CDR3 is TGTGCCAGCAGCCTAGGGGGGGCTACATACAATGAGCAGTTCTTC. This encodes CASSLGGATYNEQFF.